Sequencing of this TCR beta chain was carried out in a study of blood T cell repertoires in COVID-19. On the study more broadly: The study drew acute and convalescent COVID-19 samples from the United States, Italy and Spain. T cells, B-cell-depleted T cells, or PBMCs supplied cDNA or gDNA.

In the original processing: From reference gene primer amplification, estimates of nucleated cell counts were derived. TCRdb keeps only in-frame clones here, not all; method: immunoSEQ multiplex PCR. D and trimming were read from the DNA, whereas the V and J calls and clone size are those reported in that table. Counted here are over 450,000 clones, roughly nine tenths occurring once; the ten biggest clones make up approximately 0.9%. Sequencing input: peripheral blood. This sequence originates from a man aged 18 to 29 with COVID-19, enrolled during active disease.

For the CDR3, the DNA is TGTGCCAGCTCCCGGGAATTCTACAATGAGCAGTTCTTC. Protein: CASSREFYNEQFF. The chain employs TRBV19 and TRBJ2-1, with D possibly being TRBD2 (5 bases). The CDR3 contains 13 residues. V lost 9 bases, J lost 3 bases, and 12 bases lay in between. Germline CDR1 reads LNHDA; CDR2 reads SQIVND (reference sequence). The full variable domain, completed using reference TRBV19 and TRBJ2-1, is DGGITQSPKYLFRKEGQNVTLSCEQNLNHDAMYWYRQDPGQGLRLIYYSQIVNDFQKGDIAEGYSVSREKKESFPLTVTSAQKNPTAFYLCASSREFYNEQFFGPGTRLTVL.